This T cell receptor beta chain comes out of a study of shared clonotypes between healthy human individuals. Concerning this clone: Its specificity is unknown.

V was pared by 7 bases and J by 0 bases, with 11 bases of the junction left unmatched. The CDR3 length is 18 residues. Germline values: CDR1 WSHSY, CDR2 SAAADI. It was across several immunoSEQ plates that each subset's genomic DNA was evenly split. Assay: immunoSEQ multiplex PCR; the TCRdb copy retains only in-frame clones and omits some. Of roughly 2 million clones listed, over 85% were seen once; the top ten hold around 1.1%. Naive CD8 cells lacked CD45RO, underwent positive selection for CCR7 and left out terminally differentiated effector memory CD45RA+ cells. Regarding the study as a whole: Sampling covered nothing but blood. Tissue TCR repertoires likely differ from those found in blood. As a rule, naive subsets had a larger estimated richness than memory subsets. Clonotype sharing across four donors was observed for about 5.5% of naive CD4 clonotypes.

The gene calls are TRBV10-2 and TRBJ2-2, with TRBD2 matching over 10 bases. The sequence was collected from a young man in good health. Sequenced material: naive CD8+ T cells sorted from blood. CDR3 sequence (DNA): TGCGCCAGCATTCAAGGGTCGAGCGGGGGGGCGAACACCGGGGAGCTGTTTTTT. This encodes CASIQGSSGGANTGELFF.